The clone carrying this T cell receptor (beta chain) was observed a few times. The antigen remains undetermined. Germline V gene lookup returns CDR1 MGHRA and CDR2 YSYEKL. The CDR3 sequence is 15 residues long. Unmatched junction bases numbered 3, after V lost 1 base and J lost 5 bases. The data were taken from a study of T cell responses to AZD1222 COVID-19 vaccine. Points from the study as a whole: Increased Spike-specific TCR breadth and depth were observed after two AZD1222 doses. Without day 14 samples, only post-peak T cell repertoires were studied. Just 5 or 6 AZD1222 recipients tested seropositive at baseline. Targeting of unmutated variant regions was reportedly seen in nearly half of spike-specific TCRs.

Only in-frame clones appear in the TCRdb table, and some are missing; sequencing was by immunoSEQ multiplex PCR. The sample has about 50,000 clones; around 83% are singletons. This TCR derives from an adult in good health. The specimen was peripheral blood, collected on day 0 of MenACWY control vaccination. The chain employs TRBV4-1 and TRBJ2-2; 8 nucleotides line up with TRBD1. Written as DNA, the CDR3 is TGCGCCAGCAGCCAAGTCCAGGGGGCTACCGGGGAGCTGTTTTTT. Its translation is CASSQVQGATGELFF.